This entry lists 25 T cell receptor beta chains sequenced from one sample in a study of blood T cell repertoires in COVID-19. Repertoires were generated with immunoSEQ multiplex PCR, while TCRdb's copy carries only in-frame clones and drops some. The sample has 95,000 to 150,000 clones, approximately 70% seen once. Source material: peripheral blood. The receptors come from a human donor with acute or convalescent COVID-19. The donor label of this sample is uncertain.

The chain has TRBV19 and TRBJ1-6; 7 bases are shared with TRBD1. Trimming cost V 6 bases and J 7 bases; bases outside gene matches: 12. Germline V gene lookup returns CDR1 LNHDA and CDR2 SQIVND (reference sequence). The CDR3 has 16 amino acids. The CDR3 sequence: CASSPTGTALNSPLHF. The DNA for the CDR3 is TGTGCCAGTAGCCCCACCGGGACAGCGTTAAATTCACCCCTCCACTTT.

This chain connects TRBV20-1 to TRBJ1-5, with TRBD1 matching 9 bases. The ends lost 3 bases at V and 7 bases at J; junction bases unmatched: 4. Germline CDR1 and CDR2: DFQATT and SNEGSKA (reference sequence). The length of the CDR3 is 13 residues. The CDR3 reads CSASGQGIQPQHF. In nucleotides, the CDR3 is TGCAGTGCTAGTGGACAGGGGATACAGCCCCAGCATTTT.

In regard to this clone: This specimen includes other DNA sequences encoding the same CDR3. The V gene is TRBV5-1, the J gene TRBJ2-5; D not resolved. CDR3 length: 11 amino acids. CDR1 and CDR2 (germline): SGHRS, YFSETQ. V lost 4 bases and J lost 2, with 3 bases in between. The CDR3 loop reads CASSEQETQYF. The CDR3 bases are TGCGCCAGCAGCGAGCAAGAGACCCAGTACTTC.

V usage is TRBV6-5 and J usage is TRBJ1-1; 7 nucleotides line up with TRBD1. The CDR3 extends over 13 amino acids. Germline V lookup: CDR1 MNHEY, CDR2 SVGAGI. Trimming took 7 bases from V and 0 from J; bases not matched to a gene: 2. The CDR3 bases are TGTGCCAGCAAGGACAGGTTGAACACTGAAGCTTTCTTT. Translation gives CASKDRLNTEAFF.

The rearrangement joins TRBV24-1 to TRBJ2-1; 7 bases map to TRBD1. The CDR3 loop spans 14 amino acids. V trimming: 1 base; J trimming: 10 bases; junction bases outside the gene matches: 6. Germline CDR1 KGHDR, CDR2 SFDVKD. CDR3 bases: TGTGCCACCAGTGATTTCAGGGAGACAGGGGAGCAGTTCTTC. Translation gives CATSDFRETGEQFF.

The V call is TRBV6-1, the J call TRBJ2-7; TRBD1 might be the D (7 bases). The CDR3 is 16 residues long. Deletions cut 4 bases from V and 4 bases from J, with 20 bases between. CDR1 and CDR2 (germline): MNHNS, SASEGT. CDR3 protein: CASSGGGTAGWYEQYV. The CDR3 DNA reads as TGTGCCAGCAGTGGAGGGGGGACAGCAGGGTGGTACGAGCAGTACGTC.

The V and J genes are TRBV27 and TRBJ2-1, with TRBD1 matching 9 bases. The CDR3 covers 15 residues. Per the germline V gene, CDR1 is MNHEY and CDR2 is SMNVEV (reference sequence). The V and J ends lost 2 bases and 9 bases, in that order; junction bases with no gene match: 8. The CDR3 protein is CASSLSGDRVSEQFF. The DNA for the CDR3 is TGTGCCAGCAGTTTAAGTGGGGACAGGGTGAGTGAGCAGTTCTTC.

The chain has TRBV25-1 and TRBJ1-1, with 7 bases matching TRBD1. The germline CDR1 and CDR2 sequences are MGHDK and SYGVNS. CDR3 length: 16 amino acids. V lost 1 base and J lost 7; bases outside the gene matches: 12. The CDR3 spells CASSEWLATGSGEAFF. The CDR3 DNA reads TGTGCCAGCAGTGAATGGTTGGCGACAGGGTCGGGTGAAGCTTTCTTT.

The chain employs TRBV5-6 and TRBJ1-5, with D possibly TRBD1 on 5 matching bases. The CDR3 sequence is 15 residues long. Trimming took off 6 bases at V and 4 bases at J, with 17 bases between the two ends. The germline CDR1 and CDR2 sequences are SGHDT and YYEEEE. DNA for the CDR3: TGTGCCAGCAACCTGAGGGGAGGGAGGAATCAGCCCCAGCATTTT. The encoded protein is CASNLRGGRNQPQHF.

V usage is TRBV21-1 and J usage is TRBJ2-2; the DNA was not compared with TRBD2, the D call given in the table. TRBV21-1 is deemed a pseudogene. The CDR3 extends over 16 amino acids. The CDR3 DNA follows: TGTGCCAGCAGCAAAGCGGCGGTCCTTCCCACCGGGGAGCTGTTTTTT. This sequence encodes CASSKAAVLPTGELFF.

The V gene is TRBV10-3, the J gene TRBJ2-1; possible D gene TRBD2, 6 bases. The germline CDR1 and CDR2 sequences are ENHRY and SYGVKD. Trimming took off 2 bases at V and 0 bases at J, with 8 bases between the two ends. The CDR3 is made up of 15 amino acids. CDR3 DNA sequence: TGTGCCATCAGTGAGGCGACTAGCTCCTACAATGAGCAGTTCTTC. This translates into CAISEATSSYNEQFF.

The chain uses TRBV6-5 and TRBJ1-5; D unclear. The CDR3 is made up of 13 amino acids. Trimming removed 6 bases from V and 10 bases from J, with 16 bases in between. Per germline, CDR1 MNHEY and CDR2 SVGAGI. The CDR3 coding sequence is TGTGCCAGCAGGTCGTACAGCCTAATCCCCCAGCATTTT. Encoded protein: CASRSYSLIPQHF.

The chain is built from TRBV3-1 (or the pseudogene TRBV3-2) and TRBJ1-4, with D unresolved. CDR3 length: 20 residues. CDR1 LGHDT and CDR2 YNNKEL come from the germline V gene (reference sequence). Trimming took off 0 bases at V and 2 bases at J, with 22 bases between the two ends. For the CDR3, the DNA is TGTGCCAGCAGCCAAGACTATATTAGGTCCCAACTACCTACTAATGAAAAACTGTTTTTT. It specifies CASSQDYIRSQLPTNEKLFF.

In DNA, the CDR3 is TGTGCCAGCAGTTCCAAACCCGACAGGGTTAAGGGCTACACCTTC. Translated: CASSSKPDRVKGYTF. The chain uses TRBV6-5 and TRBJ1-2; 7 bases align to TRBD1. Germline V gene lookup returns CDR1 MNHEY and CDR2 SVGAGI. This CDR3 comprises 15 residues. The J segment lost 8 bases and the V segment lost 4 bases, leaving 13 bases of the junction unmatched.

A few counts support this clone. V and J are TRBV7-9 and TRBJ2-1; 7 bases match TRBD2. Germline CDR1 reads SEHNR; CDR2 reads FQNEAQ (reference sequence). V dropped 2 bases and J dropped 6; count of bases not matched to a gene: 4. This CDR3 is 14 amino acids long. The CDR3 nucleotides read TGTGCCAGCAGCTTAAGCGGGGACCTCAATGAGCAGTTCTTC. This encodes CASSLSGDLNEQFF. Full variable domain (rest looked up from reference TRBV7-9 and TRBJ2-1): DTGVSQNPRHKITKRGQNVTFRCDPISEHNRLYWYRQTLGQGPEFLTYFQNEAQLEKSRLLSDRFSAERPKGSFSTLEIQRTEQGDSAMYLCASSLSGDLNEQFFGPGTRLTVL.

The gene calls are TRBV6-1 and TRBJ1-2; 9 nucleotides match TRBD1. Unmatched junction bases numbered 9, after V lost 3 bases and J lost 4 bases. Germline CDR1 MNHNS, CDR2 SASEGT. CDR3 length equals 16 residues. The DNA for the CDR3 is TGTGCCAGCAGTGATGGGACAGGGCAATCGGTCTATGGCTACACCTTC. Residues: CASSDGTGQSVYGYTF.

The CDR3 DNA follows: TGCGCCAGCAGAATTGATCCGGGACAGGGGGGAGATACGCAGTATTTT. It is translated as CASRIDPGQGGDTQYF. This sequence joins TRBV5-1 and TRBJ2-3, with TRBD1 identical over 11 bases. V shed 5 bases, J shed 5 bases, and the junction held 10 bases outside the gene matches. The CDR3 spans 16 residues. Germline V gene lookup returns CDR1 SGHRS and CDR2 YFSETQ.

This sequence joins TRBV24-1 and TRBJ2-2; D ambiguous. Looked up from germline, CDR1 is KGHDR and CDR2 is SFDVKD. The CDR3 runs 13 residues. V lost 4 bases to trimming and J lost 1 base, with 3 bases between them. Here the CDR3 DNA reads TGTGCCACCAGTGACGGGAACACCGGGGAGCTGTTTTTT. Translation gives CATSDGNTGELFF.

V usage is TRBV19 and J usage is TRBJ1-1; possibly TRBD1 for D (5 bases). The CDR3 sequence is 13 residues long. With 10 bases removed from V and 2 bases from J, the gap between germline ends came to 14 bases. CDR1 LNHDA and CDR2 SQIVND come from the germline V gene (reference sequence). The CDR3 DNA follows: TGTGCCACCACCGACAGATTTAACACTGAAGCTTTCTTT. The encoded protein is CATTDRFNTEAFF.

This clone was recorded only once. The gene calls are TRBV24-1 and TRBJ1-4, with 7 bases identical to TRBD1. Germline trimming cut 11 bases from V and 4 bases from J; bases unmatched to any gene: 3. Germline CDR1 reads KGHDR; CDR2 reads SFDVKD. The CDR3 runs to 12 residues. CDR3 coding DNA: TGTGCCAAGGACAGGCTTAATGAAAAACTGTTTTTT. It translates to CAKDRLNEKLFF.

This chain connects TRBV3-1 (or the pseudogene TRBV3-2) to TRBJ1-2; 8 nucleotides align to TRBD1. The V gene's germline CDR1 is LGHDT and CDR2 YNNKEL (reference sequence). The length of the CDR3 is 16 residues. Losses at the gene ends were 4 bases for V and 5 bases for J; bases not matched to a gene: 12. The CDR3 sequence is CASSPTGTGLSYGYTF. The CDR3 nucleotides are TGTGCCAGCAGCCCCACCGGGACAGGTCTTTCATATGGCTACACCTTC.

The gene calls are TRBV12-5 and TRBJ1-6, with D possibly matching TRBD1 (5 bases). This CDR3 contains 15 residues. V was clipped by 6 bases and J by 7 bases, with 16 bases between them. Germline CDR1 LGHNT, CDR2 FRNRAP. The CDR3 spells CASGAGYAENSPLHF. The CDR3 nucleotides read TGTGCTAGTGGGGCAGGGTATGCCGAGAATTCACCCCTCCACTTT.

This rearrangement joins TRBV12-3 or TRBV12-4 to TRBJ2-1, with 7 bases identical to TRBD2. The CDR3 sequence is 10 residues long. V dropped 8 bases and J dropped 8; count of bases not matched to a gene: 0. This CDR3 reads CASGGDEQFF. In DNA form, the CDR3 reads TGTGCCAGCGGGGGGGATGAGCAGTTCTTC.

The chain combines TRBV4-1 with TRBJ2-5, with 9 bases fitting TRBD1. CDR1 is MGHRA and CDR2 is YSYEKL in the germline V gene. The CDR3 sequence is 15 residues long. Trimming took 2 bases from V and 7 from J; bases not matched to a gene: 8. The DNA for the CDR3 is TGCGCCAGCAGCCAATCGGGACAGGGAAGCGGGACCCAGTACTTC. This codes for CASSQSGQGSGTQYF.

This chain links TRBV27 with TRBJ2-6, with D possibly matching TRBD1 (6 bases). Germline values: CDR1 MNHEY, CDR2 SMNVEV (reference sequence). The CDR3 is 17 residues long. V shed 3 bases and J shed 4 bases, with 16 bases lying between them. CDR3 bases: TGTGCCAGCAGTTTTGGGAACAGGGCGGCGGGGGCCAACGTCCTGACTTTC. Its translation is CASSFGNRAAGANVLTF.